This is a list of T cell receptor beta chains from one sample in a study of early T cells in non-severe SARS-CoV-2 infection. TCRdb independently ran MiXCR on the 5' RACE reads; one entry per CDR3 protein. The sample lists roughly 40,000 distinct CDR3 sequences, less than 8.5% occurring once. Sample: whole blood. Receptors originate from an adult who was a healthcare worker with PCR-confirmed SARS-CoV-2 infection or an uninfected control (not recorded which). Both conserved end residues are part of each CDR3. D genes are given only for firm matches. Rows give clone size only sometimes, using once, few, many, or a class for an expanded clone.

v_gene: TRBV28; d_gene: .; abundance: many; j_gene: TRBJ2-1; CDR3nt: TGTGCCAGCAGGATGAACTACAATGAGCAGTTCTTC; CDR3aa: CASRMNYNEQFF
v_gene: TRBV6-2/TRBV6-3; d_gene: TRBD2; abundance: once; j_gene: TRBJ2-1; CDR3nt: TGTGCCAGCAGTTACCCCCTGAGCGGGGGGAGGGATGAGCAGTTCTTC; CDR3aa: CASSYPLSGGRDEQFF
v_gene: TRBV29-1; d_gene: .; abundance: .; j_gene: TRBJ2-1; CDR3nt: TGCAGCGTTGGCGGGGTAGTTTCGTACAATGAGCAGTTCTTC; CDR3aa: CSVGGVVSYNEQFF
v_gene: TRBV7-2; d_gene: .; abundance: .; j_gene: TRBJ1-1; CDR3nt: TGTGCCAGCAGCTTATCGCGGACCACTGAAGCTTTCTTT; CDR3aa: CASSLSRTTEAFF
v_gene: TRBV2; d_gene: .; abundance: many; j_gene: TRBJ2-7; CDR3nt: TGTGCCAGCACTAGGGGGGGTAGCTCCTACGAGCAGTACTTC; CDR3aa: CASTRGGSSYEQYF
v_gene: TRBV7-2; d_gene: .; abundance: many; j_gene: TRBJ1-5; CDR3nt: TGTGCCAGCAGCTTCTACACAGGGTTGAGCAATCAGCCCCAGCATTTT; CDR3aa: CASSFYTGLSNQPQHF
v_gene: TRBV7-8; d_gene: .; abundance: few; j_gene: TRBJ1-6; CDR3nt: TGTGCCAGCAGCTTAGCGGCATTTAATTCACCCCTCCACTTT; CDR3aa: CASSLAAFNSPLHF
v_gene: TRBV5-1; d_gene: TRBD1; abundance: few; j_gene: TRBJ2-3; CDR3nt: TGCGCCAGCAGCCTTGGACAGGGGGCCATAGTTGATACGCAGTATTTT; CDR3aa: CASSLGQGAIVDTQYF
v_gene: TRBV5-4; d_gene: .; abundance: many; j_gene: TRBJ1-3; CDR3nt: TGTGCCAGCAGCTCAAGGGGGAAAGTTGAAAACACCATATATTTT; CDR3aa: CASSSRGKVENTIYF
v_gene: TRBV10-3; d_gene: .; abundance: .; j_gene: TRBJ1-5; CDR3nt: TGTGCCATCAAGGATGGCGAGGGCAATCAGCCCCAGCATTTT; CDR3aa: CAIKDGEGNQPQHF
v_gene: TRBV27; d_gene: TRBD2; abundance: many; j_gene: TRBJ2-5; CDR3nt: TGTGCCAGCAGTACGCGACTAGCGGGGGGTTTAGAGACCCAGTACTTC; CDR3aa: CASSTRLAGGLETQYF
v_gene: TRBV20-1; d_gene: TRBD2; abundance: many; j_gene: TRBJ2-5; CDR3nt: TGCAGTGGGGAGAGGTTAGCGGGAGAAGGAGAGACCCAGTACTTC; CDR3aa: CSGERLAGEGETQYF
v_gene: TRBV7-6; d_gene: TRBD2; abundance: few; j_gene: TRBJ2-7; CDR3nt: TGTGCCAGCAGATCGGTTCGTACTAGCGGTGATGCTAGGGGCGAGCAGTACTTC; CDR3aa: CASRSVRTSGDARGEQYF
v_gene: TRBV9; d_gene: .; abundance: .; j_gene: TRBJ1-1; CDR3nt: TGTGCCAGCAGCGCCGGATCTAACACTGAAGCTTTCTTT; CDR3aa: CASSAGSNTEAFF
v_gene: TRBV7-9; d_gene: TRBD1; abundance: many; j_gene: TRBJ2-7; CDR3nt: TGTGCCAGCAGCAAAGCGGGACAGGGGGCCGGCGAGCAGTACTTC; CDR3aa: CASSKAGQGAGEQYF
v_gene: TRBV5-1; d_gene: .; abundance: .; j_gene: TRBJ2-3; CDR3nt: TGCGCCAGCAGCTTGGGGGATCCTAGCACAGATACGCAGTATTTT; CDR3aa: CASSLGDPSTDTQYF
v_gene: TRBV7-3; d_gene: .; abundance: many; j_gene: TRBJ2-1; CDR3nt: TGTGCCAGCAGCCACCTAGCGATTGGGAACAATGAGCAGTTCTTC; CDR3aa: CASSHLAIGNNEQFF
v_gene: TRBV7-9; d_gene: .; abundance: many; j_gene: TRBJ2-3; CDR3nt: TGTGCCAGCAGCTCCCGAGAACCCGCAGACAGCCCAGATACGCAGTATTTT; CDR3aa: CASSSREPADSPDTQYF
v_gene: TRBV7-9; d_gene: .; abundance: few; j_gene: TRBJ2-5; CDR3nt: TGTGCCAGCAGCTCCAGGGGAAGCCAAGAGACCCAGTACTTC; CDR3aa: CASSSRGSQETQYF
v_gene: TRBV20-1; d_gene: .; abundance: many; j_gene: TRBJ2-7; CDR3nt: TGCAGTGGCCGACGGGTCGGGGACGAGCAGTACTTC; CDR3aa: CSGRRVGDEQYF
v_gene: TRBV3-1; d_gene: TRBD2; abundance: many; j_gene: TRBJ2-3; CDR3nt: TGTGCCAGCAGCCCCGGGACTAGCGGGGGTGATACGCAGTATTTT; CDR3aa: CASSPGTSGGDTQYF
v_gene: TRBV2; d_gene: .; abundance: many; j_gene: TRBJ2-1; CDR3nt: TGTGCCGCATCCCCCTTTAACAATGAGCAGTTCTTC; CDR3aa: CAASPFNNEQFF
v_gene: TRBV10-1; d_gene: .; abundance: many; j_gene: TRBJ1-4; CDR3nt: TGCGCCAGCAGTGATTCGGACAGCCGGGATGAAAAACTGTTTTTT; CDR3aa: CASSDSDSRDEKLFF
v_gene: TRBV7-2; d_gene: .; abundance: many; j_gene: TRBJ2-7; CDR3nt: TGTGCCAGCAGCTTGTATACAGGTTCCCGGTCCTACGAGCAGTACTTC; CDR3aa: CASSLYTGSRSYEQYF
v_gene: TRBV2; d_gene: .; abundance: few; j_gene: TRBJ2-5; CDR3nt: TGTGCCAGCAGTGAAAACTGGAAGGGGACCCAGTACTTC; CDR3aa: CASSENWKGTQYF
v_gene: TRBV7-2; d_gene: TRBD2; abundance: few; j_gene: TRBJ2-1; CDR3nt: TGTGCCAGCAGCCGAAGCGGGGGTCGCTCCTACAATGAGCAGTTCTTC; CDR3aa: CASSRSGGRSYNEQFF
v_gene: TRBV12-3/TRBV12-4; d_gene: .; abundance: many; j_gene: TRBJ1-4; CDR3nt: TGTGCCAGCAGTACAGGGTATCGGGATGAAAAACTGTTTTTT; CDR3aa: CASSTGYRDEKLFF